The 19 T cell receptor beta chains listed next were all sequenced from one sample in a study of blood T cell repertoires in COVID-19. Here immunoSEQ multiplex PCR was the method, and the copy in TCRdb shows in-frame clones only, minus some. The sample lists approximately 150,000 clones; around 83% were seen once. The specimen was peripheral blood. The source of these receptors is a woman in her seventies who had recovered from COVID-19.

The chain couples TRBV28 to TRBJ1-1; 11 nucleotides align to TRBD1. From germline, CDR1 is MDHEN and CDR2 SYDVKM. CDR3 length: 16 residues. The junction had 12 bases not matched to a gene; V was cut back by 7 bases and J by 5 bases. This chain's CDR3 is CASIPVRGQGGTEAFF. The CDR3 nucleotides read TGTGCCAGCATCCCCGTCCGGGGACAGGGGGGGACTGAAGCTTTCTTT.

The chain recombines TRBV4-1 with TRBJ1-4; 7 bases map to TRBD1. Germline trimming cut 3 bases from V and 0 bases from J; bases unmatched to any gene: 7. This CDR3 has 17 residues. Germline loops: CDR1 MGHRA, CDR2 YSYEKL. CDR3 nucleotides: TGCGCCAGCAGCCAGGGGACAGCTCATTCAACTAATGAAAAACTGTTTTTT. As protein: CASSQGTAHSTNEKLFF.

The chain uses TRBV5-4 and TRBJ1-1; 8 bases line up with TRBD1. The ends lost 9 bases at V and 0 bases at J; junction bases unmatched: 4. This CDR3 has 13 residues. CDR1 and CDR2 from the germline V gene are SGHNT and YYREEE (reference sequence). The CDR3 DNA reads TGTGCCACCTCAGGGGGCTTGAACACTGAAGCTTTCTTT. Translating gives CATSGGLNTEAFF.

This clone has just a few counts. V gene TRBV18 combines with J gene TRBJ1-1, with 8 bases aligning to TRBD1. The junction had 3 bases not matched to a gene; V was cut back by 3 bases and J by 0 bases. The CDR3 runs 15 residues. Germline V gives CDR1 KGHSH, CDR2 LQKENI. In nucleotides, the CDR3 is TGTGCCAGCTCACCTAGGACAGGGTTGAACACTGAAGCTTTCTTT. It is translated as CASSPRTGLNTEAFF.

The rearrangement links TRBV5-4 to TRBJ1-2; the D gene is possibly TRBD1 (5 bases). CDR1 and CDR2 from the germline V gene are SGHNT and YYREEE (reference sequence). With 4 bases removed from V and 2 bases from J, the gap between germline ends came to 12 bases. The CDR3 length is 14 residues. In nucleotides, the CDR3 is TGTGCCAGCAGCCACCCGGGGGAGAACTATGGCTACACCTTC. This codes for CASSHPGENYGYTF.

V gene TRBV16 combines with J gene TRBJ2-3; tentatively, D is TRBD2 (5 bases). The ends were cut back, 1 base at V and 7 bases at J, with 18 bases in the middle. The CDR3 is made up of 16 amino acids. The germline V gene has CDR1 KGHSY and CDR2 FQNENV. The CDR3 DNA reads TGTGCCAGCAGCCAATGGCTGAAGGACGGGGAGAATACGCAGTATTTT. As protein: CASSQWLKDGENTQYF.

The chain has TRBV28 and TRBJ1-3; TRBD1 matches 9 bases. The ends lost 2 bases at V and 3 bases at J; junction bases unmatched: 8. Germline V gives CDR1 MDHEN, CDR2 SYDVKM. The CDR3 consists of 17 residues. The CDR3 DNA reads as TGTGCCAGCAGTTTAAATTGGAGGGACAGGGTTGGAAACACCATATATTTT. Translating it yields CASSLNWRDRVGNTIYF.

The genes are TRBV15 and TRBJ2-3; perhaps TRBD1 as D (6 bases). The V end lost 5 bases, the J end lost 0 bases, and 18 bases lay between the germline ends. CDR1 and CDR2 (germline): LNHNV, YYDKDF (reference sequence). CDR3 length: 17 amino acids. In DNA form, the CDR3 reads TGTGCCACCAGCTCATCCCACAGGGAACCAAGCACAGATACGCAGTATTTT. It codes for CATSSSHREPSTDTQYF.

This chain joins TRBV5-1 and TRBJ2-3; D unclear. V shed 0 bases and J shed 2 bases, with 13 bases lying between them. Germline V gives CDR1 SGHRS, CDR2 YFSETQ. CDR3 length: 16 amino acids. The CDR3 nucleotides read TGCGCCAGCAGCTTGGGGGCCACTTCCATCACAGATACGCAGTATTTT. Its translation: CASSLGATSITDTQYF.

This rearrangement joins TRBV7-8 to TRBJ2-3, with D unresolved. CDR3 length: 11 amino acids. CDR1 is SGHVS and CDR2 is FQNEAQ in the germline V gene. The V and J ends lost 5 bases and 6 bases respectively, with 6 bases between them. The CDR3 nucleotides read TGTGCCAGCAGCCCACGGGATACGCAGTATTTT. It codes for CASSPRDTQYF.

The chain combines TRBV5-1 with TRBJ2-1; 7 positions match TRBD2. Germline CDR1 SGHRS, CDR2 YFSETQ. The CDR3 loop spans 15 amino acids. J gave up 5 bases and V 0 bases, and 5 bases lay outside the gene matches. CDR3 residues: CASSLVASGNNEQFF. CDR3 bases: TGCGCCAGCAGCTTGGTGGCTAGCGGAAACAATGAGCAGTTCTTC.

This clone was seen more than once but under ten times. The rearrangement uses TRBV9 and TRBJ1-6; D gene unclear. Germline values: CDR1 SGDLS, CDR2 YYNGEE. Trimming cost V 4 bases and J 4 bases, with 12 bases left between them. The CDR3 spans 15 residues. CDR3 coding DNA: TGTGCCAGCAGCTCCGGAGACGGGTATAATTCACCCCTCCACTTT. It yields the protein CASSSGDGYNSPLHF.

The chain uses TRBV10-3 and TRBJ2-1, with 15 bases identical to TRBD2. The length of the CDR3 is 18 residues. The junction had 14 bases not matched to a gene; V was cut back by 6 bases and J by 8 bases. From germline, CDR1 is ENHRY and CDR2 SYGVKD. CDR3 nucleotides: TGTGCCATCAGATCCCGGGGACTAGCGGGGGGACCCGGGGATGAGCAGTTCTTC. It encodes CAIRSRGLAGGPGDEQFF.

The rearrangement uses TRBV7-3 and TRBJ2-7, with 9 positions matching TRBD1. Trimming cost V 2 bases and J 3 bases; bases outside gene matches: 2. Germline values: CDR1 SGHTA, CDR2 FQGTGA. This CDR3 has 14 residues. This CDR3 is CASSLGGQGYEQYF. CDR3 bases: TGTGCCAGCAGCTTAGGGGGACAGGGCTACGAGCAGTACTTC. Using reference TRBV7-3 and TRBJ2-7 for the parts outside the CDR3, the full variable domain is GAGVSQTPSNKVTEKGKYVELRCDPISGHTALYWYRQSLGQGPEFLIYFQGTGAADDSGLPNDRFFAVRPEGSVSTLKIQRTERGDSAVYLCASSLGGQGYEQYFGPGTRLTVT.

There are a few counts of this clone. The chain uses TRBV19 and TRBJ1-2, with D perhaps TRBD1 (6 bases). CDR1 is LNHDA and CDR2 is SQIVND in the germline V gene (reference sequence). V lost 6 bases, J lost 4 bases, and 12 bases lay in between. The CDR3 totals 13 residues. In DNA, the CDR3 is TGTGCCAGTAGGTCCGGACAGATCTATGGCTACACCTTC. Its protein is CASRSGQIYGYTF. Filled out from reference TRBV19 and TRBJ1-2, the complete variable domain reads DGGITQSPKYLFRKEGQNVTLSCEQNLNHDAMYWYRQDPGQGLRLIYYSQIVNDFQKGDIAEGYSVSREKKESFPLTVTSAQKNPTAFYLCASRSGQIYGYTFGSGTRLTVV.

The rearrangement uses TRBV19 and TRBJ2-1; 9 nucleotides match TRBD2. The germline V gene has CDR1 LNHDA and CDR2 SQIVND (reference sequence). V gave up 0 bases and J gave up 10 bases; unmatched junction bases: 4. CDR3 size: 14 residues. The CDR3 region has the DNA TGTGCCAGTAGTATAGATCGTCTAGCGGGGGAGCAGTTCTTC. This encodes CASSIDRLAGEQFF.

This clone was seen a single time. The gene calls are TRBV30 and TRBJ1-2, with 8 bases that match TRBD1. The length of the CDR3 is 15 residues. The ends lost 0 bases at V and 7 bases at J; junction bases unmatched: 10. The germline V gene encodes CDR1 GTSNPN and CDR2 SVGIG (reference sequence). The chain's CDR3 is CAWSVLGRGLFGYTF. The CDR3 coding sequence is TGTGCCTGGAGTGTACTGGGCAGGGGGCTGTTTGGCTACACCTTC.

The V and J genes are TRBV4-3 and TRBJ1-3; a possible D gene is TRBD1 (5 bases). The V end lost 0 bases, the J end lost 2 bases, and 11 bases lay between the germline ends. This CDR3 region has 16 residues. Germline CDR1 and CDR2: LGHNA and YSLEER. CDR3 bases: TGCGCCAGCAGCCAAGATGGCGGGGCTCCTGGAAACACCATATATTTT. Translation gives CASSQDGGAPGNTIYF.

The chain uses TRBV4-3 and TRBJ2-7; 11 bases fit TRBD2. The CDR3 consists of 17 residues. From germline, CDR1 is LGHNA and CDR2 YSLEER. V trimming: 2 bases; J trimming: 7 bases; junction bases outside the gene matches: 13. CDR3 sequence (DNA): TGCGCCAGCAGCCAAAGGGTGGTCGGGGTAGCGGGGGGGGAGCAGTACTTC. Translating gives CASSQRVVGVAGGEQYF.